The next 14 T cell receptor beta chains were all read from a single sample in a study of T-cell reconstitution after alpha-beta-depleted transplantation in children. Unique molecular identifiers were used in preparing the TCRbeta library. TCRdb recomputed calls from the PCR reads with MiXCR, one row per CDR3 protein. The sample shows fewer than 750,000 distinct CDR3 sequences, around 23% of them seen only once. The sample here was PBMCs, mostly from graft donor cells, taken 360 days after TCRalphabeta/CD19-depleted stem cell transplant. These TCRs come from a boy under three years old who had a stem cell transplant for acute myeloid leukemia, so the T cells may come from the graft donor.

The chain employs TRBV20-1 and TRBJ1-1, with a weak D call TRBD1 (6 bases). Germline assignment: CDR1 DFQATT and CDR2 SNEGSKA (reference sequence). The V end lost 5 bases, the J end lost 6 bases, and 16 bases lay between the germline ends. There are 13 residues in the CDR3. The CDR3 reads CSASTGSRAEAFF. The CDR3 region has the DNA TGCAGTGCTTCCACAGGGTCGCGCGCTGAAGCTTTCTTT.

This clonotype appeared many times. The CDR3 loop is CASSQNGGLETQYF. In DNA, the CDR3 is TGTGCCAGCAGCCAAAATGGGGGCTTAGAGACCCAGTACTTC. V usage is TRBV7-2 and J usage is TRBJ2-5; maybe TRBD1 (6 bases). The V end was cut by 5 bases, the J end by 4 bases, with 14 bases between. The CDR3 is made up of 14 amino acids. Germline CDR1 reads SGHTA; CDR2 reads FQGNSA.

This clonotype has at least ten counts. As DNA, the CDR3 is TGTGCCAGCAGCTTGGACAGTGCGAACACCGGGGAGCTGTTTTTT. This encodes CASSLDSANTGELFF. The chain is built from TRBV7-2 and TRBJ2-2, with a possible D match to TRBD1 (6 bases). This CDR3 region has 15 residues. V was pared by 3 bases and J by 0 bases, with 8 bases between. Germline V CDR1 and CDR2: SGHTA, FQGNSA. The variable domain in full, with the rest retrieved from reference TRBV7-2 and TRBJ2-2, is GAGVSQSPSNKVTEKGKDVELRCDPISGHTALYWYRQSLGQGLEFLIYFQGNSAPDKSGLPSDRFSAERTGGSVSTLTIQRTQQEDSAVYLCASSLDSANTGELFFGEGSRLTVL.

This clonotype turned up a few times. The rearrangement uses TRBV5-6 and TRBJ2-1; the D is unclear. The CDR3 is made up of 14 amino acids. Germline values: CDR1 SGHDT, CDR2 YYEEEE. The V end was cut by 2 bases, the J end by 3 bases, with 9 bases between. The CDR3 reads CASSFELNYNEQFF. The CDR3 nucleotides read TGTGCCAGCAGCTTCGAACTGAACTACAATGAGCAGTTCTTC. Filled out from reference TRBV5-6 and TRBJ2-1, the complete variable domain reads DAGVTQSPTHLIKTRGQQVTLRCSPKSGHDTVSWYQQALGQGPQFIFQYYEEEERQRGNFPDRFSGHQFPNYSSELNVNALLLGDSALYLCASSFELNYNEQFFGPGTRLTVL.

This clonotype was seen only a few times. In DNA form, the CDR3 reads TGTGCCAGCAGTCCCACACGGGCCGGGCAGTACTTC. Protein product: CASSPTRAGQYF. The rearrangement joins TRBV11-2 to TRBJ2-7; no clear D. The CDR3 totals 12 residues. V dropped 6 bases and J dropped 9 bases, with 15 bases sitting between them. Germline values: CDR1 SGHAT, CDR2 FQNNGV.

J is TRBJ1-3 and V is TRBV28; 7 positions match TRBD1. V shed 8 bases and J 4 bases; nucleotides not matched to a gene: 11. The CDR3 is made up of 15 amino acids. Per germline, CDR1 MDHEN and CDR2 SYDVKM. This chain's CDR3 is CASSSTGHRGNTIYF. The CDR3 bases are TGTGCCAGCTCATCGACAGGGCATCGAGGAAACACCATATATTTT.

This clonotype has a count of ten or more. The chain employs TRBV20-1 and TRBJ2-2; no clear D. V was pared by 4 bases and J by 6 bases, with 12 bases between. Germline V CDR1 and CDR2: DFQATT, SNEGSKA (reference sequence). The CDR3 is made up of 13 amino acids. CDR3 protein: CSATSLVPGELFF. CDR3 coding DNA: TGCAGTGCTACCAGTCTTGTGCCCGGGGAGCTGTTTTTT.

This clonotype was observed a handful of times. The chain uses TRBV28 and TRBJ2-7, with 10 bases lining up with TRBD1. The V segment lost 5 bases and the J segment 7 bases; nucleotides outside the gene matches: 11. The germline V gene encodes CDR1 MDHEN and CDR2 SYDVKM. This CDR3 has 15 amino acids. The DNA of the CDR3 is TGTGCCAGCAGTATCACGGGACAGGGGCTGTTGGAGCAGTACTTC. Protein: CASSITGQGLLEQYF.

The chain employs TRBV12-3 or TRBV12-4 and TRBJ1-1, with D possibly matching TRBD1 (5 bases). Deletions cut 6 bases from V and 0 bases from J, with 11 bases between. This CDR3 has 14 residues. Written as DNA, the CDR3 is TGTGCCAGCAGATCGGGACGCGTGAACACTGAAGCTTTCTTT. Its translation: CASRSGRVNTEAFF.

This clonotype has a count of ten or more. The chain combines TRBV7-2 with TRBJ1-1; D is uncertain. Germline assignment: CDR1 SGHTA and CDR2 FQGNSA. The CDR3 runs to 14 residues. V was shortened by 2 bases and J by 1 base, with 8 bases between the two germline ends. The CDR3 coding sequence is TGTGCCAGCAGCTTACGGACCGGGAACACTGAAGCTTTCTTT. Amino acids: CASSLRTGNTEAFF.

This clonotype was detected many times. J is TRBJ2-5 and V is TRBV4-1; D not certain. Germline V gene lookup returns CDR1 MGHRA and CDR2 YSYEKL. Deletions cut 0 bases from V and 5 bases from J, with 19 bases between. The CDR3 is 17 residues long. In DNA form, the CDR3 reads TGCGCCAGCAGCCAAGACCCTCTCGTGGAGCGTGGGGAGACCCAGTACTTC. This codes for CASSQDPLVERGETQYF.

This chain uses TRBV14 with TRBJ1-2; 7 positions match TRBD1. Germline-derived CDR1 and CDR2 are SGHDN and FVKESK. V gave up 4 bases and J gave up 8 bases; unmatched junction bases: 10. This CDR3 spans 14 amino acids. The CDR3 here is CASSRQGAIAGYTF. The CDR3 bases are TGTGCCAGCAGCCGACAGGGAGCAATTGCGGGCTACACCTTC.

This clonotype was counted at least ten times. The chain employs TRBV15 and TRBJ2-1; 11 nucleotides align to TRBD2. Germline V gene lookup returns CDR1 LNHNV and CDR2 YYDKDF (reference sequence). The CDR3 covers 16 residues. With 3 bases clipped from V and 6 bases from J, the junction kept 7 bases outside the gene matches. As DNA, the CDR3 is TGTGCCACCAGCAGCCCCGGGACTAGCGGAATCAATGAGCAGTTCTTC. Translating gives CATSSPGTSGINEQFF.

The chain joins TRBV6-1 to TRBJ2-3; D tentatively fits TRBD1 or TRBD2 (6 bases each). Germline values: CDR1 MNHNS, CDR2 SASEGT. Trimming left V 7 bases short and J 5 bases short, with 22 bases between. The CDR3 has 16 residues. CDR3 protein: CASKGGPISAQDTQYF. For the CDR3, the DNA is TGTGCCAGCAAGGGGGGACCGATCTCAGCCCAAGATACGCAGTATTTT.